The 31 T cell receptor beta chains below come from one sample, sequenced in a study of Siglec-9 on CD8 T cells in melanoma. The method was immunoSEQ multiplex PCR; TCRdb's version includes in-frame clones alone and lacks a portion of them. This table has around 39,000 clones, 65% to 85% appearing once. Sequencing was done on a sample of Siglec-9- CD8+ T cells sorted from blood. These TCRs come from a human donor in good health.

The rearrangement joins TRBV10-3 to TRBJ2-2; either TRBD1 or TRBD2 may supply D (5 bases each). The CDR3 loop spans 15 amino acids. V lost 6 bases to trimming and J lost 4 bases, with 15 bases between them. In germline, CDR1 is ENHRY, CDR2 SYGVKD. Here the CDR3 reads CAIRGVAGGTGELFF. CDR3 coding DNA: TGTGCCATCAGGGGGGTGGCAGGTGGCACCGGGGAGCTGTTTTTT.

This sequence joins TRBV18 and TRBJ2-7; TRBD1 or TRBD2 may be the D gene (6 bases each). Per the germline V gene, CDR1 is KGHSH and CDR2 is LQKENI. Trimming pared 3 bases from V and 3 bases from J, leaving 15 bases between. The CDR3 is made up of 15 amino acids. The CDR3, as DNA: TGTGCCAGCTCACCCGAGCCGGGGGCGAACTACGAGCAGTACTTC. Translating it yields CASSPEPGANYEQYF.

This clone came up once. The rearrangement links TRBV27 to TRBJ1-1; D is perhaps TRBD1 (5 bases). CDR1 is MNHEY and CDR2 is SMNVEV in the germline V gene (reference sequence). V was pared by 0 bases and J by 2 bases, with 16 bases between. The CDR3 length is 17 residues. CDR3 coding DNA: TGTGCCAGCAGTTTATCGTCCCGCAGGGCCTTTAACACTGAAGCTTTCTTT. It specifies CASSLSSRRAFNTEAFF.

V usage is TRBV19 and J usage is TRBJ1-1; TRBD1 matches at 10 bases. After removal of 2 bases from V and 7 bases from J, the junction contained 10 bases not matched to a gene. Germline V gene data show CDR1 as LNHDA and CDR2 as SQIVND (reference sequence). The CDR3 extends over 16 amino acids. This chain's CDR3 is CASSIRGTGVLFEAFF. For the CDR3, the DNA is TGTGCCAGTAGTATACGGGGGACAGGGGTGCTTTTTGAAGCTTTCTTT.

V is TRBV11-3 and J is TRBJ2-5; D gene ambiguous. There are 14 residues in the CDR3. CDR1 is SGHNT, CDR2 YENEEA, per germline. V was clipped by 3 bases and J by 0 bases, with 8 bases between them. CDR3 in DNA: TGTGCCAGCAGCTTGAGACACAACCAAGAGACCCAGTACTTC. Encoded protein: CASSLRHNQETQYF.

The chain carries TRBV6-6 and TRBJ2-5, with a weak D call TRBD1 (5 bases). The germline gives CDR1 MNHNY, CDR2 SVGAGI (reference sequence). The CDR3 is 13 amino acids. The ends were cut back, 7 bases at V and 1 base at J, with 10 bases in the middle. This CDR3 reads CASTQGPQETQYF. The CDR3 bases are TGTGCCAGCACCCAGGGTCCCCAAGAGACCCAGTACTTC.

This rearrangement joins TRBV6-1 to TRBJ2-5, with a possible D match to TRBD1 (6 bases). Germline V gene sequence: CDR1 MNHNS, CDR2 SASEGT. The germline V and J ends were trimmed by 6 bases and 5 bases, with 10 bases remaining between them. The CDR3 totals 12 residues. CDR3 sequence (DNA): TGTGCCAGCAGGGACAGCTATGAGACCCAGTACTTC. It specifies CASRDSYETQYF.

The V gene is TRBV7-9, the J gene TRBJ2-5, with no clear D. Between the trimmed V and J ends, which lost 5 bases and 7 bases, there was a span of 23 bases. Germline CDR1 SEHNR, CDR2 FQNEAQ (reference sequence). This CDR3 has 16 residues. The CDR3 reads CASSRLGDIEPGTQYF. DNA for the CDR3: TGTGCCAGCAGCCGCCTGGGTGACATCGAGCCCGGGACCCAGTACTTC.

The chain joins TRBV1 to TRBJ2-7. TRBV1 counts as a pseudogene. The CDR3 is made up of 15 amino acids. CDR3 DNA: TGCACCAGCAGCACACCTCGCTGGAAATCCTACGAGCAGTACTTC. Encoded protein: CTSSTPRWKSYEQYF.

V gene TRBV18 combines with J gene TRBJ2-3; 7 bases agree with TRBD1. The CDR3 length is 13 residues. Trimming at V came to 3 bases and at J to 5 bases, leaving 2 bases not matched to a gene. Germline CDR1 reads KGHSH; CDR2 reads LQKENI. CDR3 region: CASSPTGEDTQYF. CDR3 sequence (DNA): TGTGCCAGCTCACCCACAGGGGAAGATACGCAGTATTTT.

The rearrangement joins TRBV7-6 to TRBJ2-7; D gene uncertain. Germline-derived CDR1 and CDR2 are SGHVS and FNYEAQ. The CDR3 runs 12 residues. Trimming cost V 5 bases and J 6 bases, with 11 bases left between them. The CDR3 bases are TGTGCCAGCAGCCAATCTTCTCGCGAGCAGTACTTC. It yields the protein CASSQSSREQYF.

The V call is TRBV4-1, the J call TRBJ1-1; D is unclear. CDR3 length: 15 amino acids. From germline, CDR1 is MGHRA and CDR2 YSYEKL. Deletions cut 3 bases from V and 1 base from J, with 12 bases between. DNA of the CDR3: TGCGCCAGCAGCCATCCAAAGGTGGGGAACACTGAAGCTTTCTTT. Encoded protein: CASSHPKVGNTEAFF.

The gene calls are TRBV7-9 and TRBJ1-2, with 9 bases identical to TRBD1. The CDR3 sequence is 13 residues long. Germline V lookup: CDR1 SEHNR, CDR2 FQNEAQ (reference sequence). V shed 6 bases, J shed 6 bases, and the junction held 5 bases outside the gene matches. In DNA, the CDR3 is TGTGCCAGCAGACCGGGACAGGGCGATGGCTACACCTTC. Translation gives CASRPGQGDGYTF.

The CDR3 reads CASSSRTGVTPYNEQFF. The CDR3 region has the DNA TGTGCCAGCAGCTCAAGGACGGGGGTAACCCCCTACAATGAGCAGTTCTTC. The V gene is TRBV7-6, the J gene TRBJ2-1, with D perhaps matching TRBD2 (6 bases). Germline CDR1 SGHVS, CDR2 FNYEAQ. The V end lost 4 bases, the J end lost 2 bases, and 18 bases lay between the germline ends. The CDR3 covers 17 residues.

The chain recombines TRBV6-1 with TRBJ1-1, with a tentative D call TRBD1 (6 bases). Germline CDR1 is MNHNS and CDR2 is SASEGT. This CDR3 has 16 amino acids. V was trimmed by 5 bases and J by 6 bases, leaving 22 bases between them. The CDR3 protein is CASSKVTGGVDPEAFF. CDR3 nucleotides: TGTGCCAGCAGTAAAGTGACAGGCGGAGTGGACCCTGAAGCTTTCTTT.

The chain is built from TRBV5-1 and TRBJ2-7; D is uncertain. Between the trimmed V and J ends, which lost 0 bases and 2 bases, there was a span of 9 bases. The CDR3 runs 14 residues. The V gene's germline CDR1 is SGHRS and CDR2 YFSETQ. This chain's CDR3 is CASSLAWGTYEQYF. The CDR3, as DNA: TGCGCCAGCAGCTTGGCCTGGGGAACCTACGAGCAGTACTTC. Variable domain in full (rest from reference TRBV5-1 and TRBJ2-7): KAGVTQTPRYLIKTRGQQVTLSCSPISGHRSVSWYQQTPGQGLQFLFEYFSETQRNKGNFPGRFSGRQFSNSRSEMNVSTLELGDSALYLCASSLAWGTYEQYFGPGTRLTVT.

V usage is TRBV5-8 and J usage is TRBJ2-7; the D call may be TRBD1 or TRBD2 (5 bases each). Germline V gene data show CDR1 as SGHTS and CDR2 as YDEGEE. The CDR3 is 14 residues long. The V gene lost 4 bases and the J gene lost 3 bases, with 14 bases spanning the gap. The CDR3 DNA follows: TGTGCCAGCAGCCCGAATGGGGACGGCTACGAGCAGTACTTC. Protein sequence: CASSPNGDGYEQYF. Supplemented by reference TRBV5-8 and TRBJ2-7, the full variable domain reads EAGVTQSPTHLIKTRGQQATLRCSPISGHTSVYWYQQALGLGLQFLLWYDEGEERNRGNFPPRFSGRQFPNYSSELNVNALELEDSALYLCASSPNGDGYEQYFGPGTRLTVT.

The genes are TRBV7-9 and TRBJ1-1; 9 nucleotides match TRBD1. In germline, CDR1 is SEHNR, CDR2 FQNEAQ (reference sequence). This CDR3 has 15 residues. Trimming cost V 5 bases and J 5 bases; bases outside gene matches: 9. CDR3 sequence: CASSPHRGLETEAFF. The CDR3 DNA reads as TGTGCCAGCAGCCCGCACAGGGGGCTAGAGACTGAAGCTTTCTTT. Drawing the rest from reference TRBV7-9 and TRBJ1-1, the complete variable domain is DTGVSQNPRHKITKRGQNVTFRCDPISEHNRLYWYRQTLGQGPEFLTYFQNEAQLEKSRLLSDRFSAERPKGSFSTLEIQRTEQGDSAMYLCASSPHRGLETEAFFGQGTRLTVV.

This chain connects TRBV27 to TRBJ2-7; TRBD2 matches 16 bases. The CDR3 runs to 17 residues. Germline loops: CDR1 MNHEY, CDR2 SMNVEV (reference sequence). Germline trimming cut 6 bases from V and 3 bases from J; bases unmatched to any gene: 8. The CDR3: CASRVTGLAGGYYEQYF. DNA of the CDR3: TGTGCCAGCAGGGTTACGGGACTAGCGGGAGGGTACTACGAGCAGTACTTC.

This rearrangement joins TRBV2 to TRBJ2-7, with D perhaps matching TRBD2 (6 bases). Germline loops: CDR1 SNHLY, CDR2 FYNNEI. This CDR3 contains 13 residues. Trimming cost V 1 base and J 2 bases, with 6 bases left between them. CDR3 in amino acids: CASSEGGAYEQYF. The CDR3 region has the DNA TGTGCCAGCAGTGAAGGGGGGGCCTACGAGCAGTACTTC.

The rearrangement joins TRBV6-1 to TRBJ1-4; no reliable D call. The germline V gene encodes CDR1 MNHNS and CDR2 SASEGT. V lost 3 bases to trimming and J lost 12 bases, with 8 bases between them. The CDR3 contains 11 residues. CDR3 residues: CASSDISQLFF. The CDR3 DNA reads as TGTGCCAGCAGTGACATTTCGCAACTGTTTTTT.

The chain is built from TRBV5-1 and TRBJ2-7, with 9 bases that match TRBD1. The CDR3 covers 14 residues. Germline V gene sequence: CDR1 SGHRS, CDR2 YFSETQ. V lost 2 bases to trimming and J lost 3 bases; unmatched junction nucleotides: 3. The CDR3 loop is CASSFGQGSYEQYF. The CDR3 DNA follows: TGCGCCAGCAGCTTCGGACAGGGGAGCTACGAGCAGTACTTC.

The chain combines TRBV14 with TRBJ2-2; the D is unclear. The germline V and J ends were trimmed by 1 base and 9 bases, with 9 bases remaining between them. This CDR3 has 13 residues. Germline V CDR1 and CDR2: SGHDN, FVKESK. CDR3 sequence (DNA): TGTGCCAGCAGCCAAGGAGCCCACCGGGAGCTGTTTTTT. This gives the protein CASSQGAHRELFF.

This chain joins TRBV4-1 and TRBJ2-3, with 11 bases lining up with TRBD2. Germline V lookup: CDR1 MGHRA, CDR2 YSYEKL. The trim removed 4 bases at V and 1 base at J, leaving 4 bases unmatched. The CDR3 totals 16 residues. CDR3 residues: CASSLLAGGGTDTQYF. The CDR3 nucleotides read TGCGCCAGCAGCCTCTTAGCGGGAGGGGGCACAGATACGCAGTATTTT.

The chain carries TRBV19 and TRBJ2-3, with 8 bases aligning to TRBD2. Germline V gene data show CDR1 as LNHDA and CDR2 as SQIVND (reference sequence). The length of the CDR3 is 15 residues. Losses at the gene ends were 5 bases for V and 7 bases for J; bases not matched to a gene: 11. CDR3 amino acids: CASSPQAGAAYTQYF. CDR3 in DNA: TGTGCCAGTAGTCCGCAAGCGGGAGCTGCCTATACGCAGTATTTT. The whole variable domain, filled in from reference TRBV19 and TRBJ2-3, reads DGGITQSPKYLFRKEGQNVTLSCEQNLNHDAMYWYRQDPGQGLRLIYYSQIVNDFQKGDIAEGYSVSREKKESFPLTVTSAQKNPTAFYLCASSPQAGAAYTQYFGPGTRLTVL.

The chain is built from TRBV7-6 and TRBJ2-3, with unresolved D. V lost 4 bases and J lost 1, with 12 bases in between. The CDR3 is made up of 15 amino acids. CDR1 is SGHVS and CDR2 is FNYEAQ in the germline V gene. The CDR3 DNA follows: TGTGCCAGCAGCTCCCTAACCGCGGGCACAGATACGCAGTATTTT. As protein: CASSSLTAGTDTQYF.

The J gene is TRBJ2-5, the V gene TRBV7-8; D is unresolved. The CDR3 covers 16 residues. Germline assignment: CDR1 SGHVS and CDR2 FQNEAQ. V lost 2 bases, J lost 4 bases, and 17 bases lay in between. DNA of the CDR3: TGTGCCAGCAGCTTATTTGGCATTCCCCCGGCAGAGACCCAGTACTTC. Protein product: CASSLFGIPPAETQYF.

In nucleotides, the CDR3 is TGTGCCAGTAGTCCCCTTTCCTACAATGAGCAGTTCTTC. Protein sequence: CASSPLSYNEQFF. V is TRBV19 and J is TRBJ2-1; D not certain. Germline loops: CDR1 LNHDA, CDR2 SQIVND (reference sequence). Trimming pared 5 bases from V and 1 base from J, leaving 6 bases between. This CDR3 has 13 amino acids.

The J gene is TRBJ1-5, the V gene TRBV15, with D uncertain. The CDR3 has 15 amino acids. Per the germline V gene, CDR1 is LNHNV and CDR2 is YYDKDF (reference sequence). Trimming removed 1 base at V and 0 bases at J, with 7 bases between. The CDR3 DNA reads TGTGCCACCAGCAGAGTCCAGAATAGCAATCAGCCCCAGCATTTT. Protein: CATSRVQNSNQPQHF.

The chain carries TRBV7-9 and TRBJ2-2, with TRBD1 matching 7 bases. The CDR3 is made up of 16 amino acids. With 2 bases clipped from V and 9 bases from J, the junction kept 12 bases outside the gene matches. The germline V gene has CDR1 SEHNR and CDR2 FQNEAQ (reference sequence). The CDR3 is CASSLTGTERRWELFF. CDR3 nucleotides: TGTGCCAGCAGCTTAACCGGGACAGAGAGAAGGTGGGAGCTGTTTTTT.

The chain carries TRBV11-2 and TRBJ1-1; D unresolved. CDR3 length: 14 residues. Trimming took 4 bases from V and 4 from J, leaving 13 bases between them. Germline V lookup: CDR1 SGHAT, CDR2 FQNNGV. CDR3 DNA sequence: TGTGCCAGCAGCTCCACCGGCGCGGGCACTGAAGCTTTCTTT. It codes for CASSSTGAGTEAFF. Full variable domain (outside the CDR3, taken from reference TRBV11-2 and TRBJ1-1): EAGVAQSPRYKIIEKRQSVAFWCNPISGHATLYWYQQILGQGPKLLIQFQNNGVVDDSQLPKDRFSAERLKGVDSTLKIQPAKLEDSAVYLCASSSTGAGTEAFFGQGTRLTVV.